The T cell receptor beta chain described here comes from a study of cytomegalovirus exposure and HLA in healthy donors. In nominal health when sampled, donors likely had unrecorded immune exposures nonetheless. Worth noting for this clone: Its specificity is not known.

PCR involved 60 Vbeta and 13 Jbeta primers. Clones were sequenced by immunoSEQ multiplex PCR, and TCRdb holds only the in-frame ones, with some missing. The sample holds about 150,000 clones, roughly three quarters seen once. Whole-study results and caveats: HLA alleles were associated with fewer than 20,000 TCR beta sequences in a later analysis at 0.05 false discovery rate.

The length of the CDR3 is 14 residues. Trimming cost V 4 bases and J 1 base, with 10 bases left between them. Looked up from germline, CDR1 is LNHDA and CDR2 is SQIVND (reference sequence). The TCR was taken from a man between 25 and 39 years old in good health and CMV-seropositive. The specimen sequenced was PBMCs. The chain joins TRBV19 to TRBJ1-1, with D possibly matching TRBD1 (6 bases). The CDR3 loop reads CASSNRARNTEAFF. The CDR3 bases are TGTGCCAGTAGTAACAGGGCAAGGAACACTGAAGCTTTCTTT.